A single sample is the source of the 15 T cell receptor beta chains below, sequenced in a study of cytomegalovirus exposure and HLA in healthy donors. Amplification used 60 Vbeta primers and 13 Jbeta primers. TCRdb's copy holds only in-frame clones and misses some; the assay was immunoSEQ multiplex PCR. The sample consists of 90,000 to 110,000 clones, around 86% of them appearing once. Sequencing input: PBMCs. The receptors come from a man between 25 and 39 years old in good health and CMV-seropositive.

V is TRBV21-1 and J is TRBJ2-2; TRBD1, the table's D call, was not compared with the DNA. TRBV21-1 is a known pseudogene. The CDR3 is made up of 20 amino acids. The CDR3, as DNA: TGTGCCAGCACCATACCACACGACAGGGACCAAAGAGAGAACACCGGGGAGCTGTTTTTT. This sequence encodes CASTIPHDRDQRENTGELFF.

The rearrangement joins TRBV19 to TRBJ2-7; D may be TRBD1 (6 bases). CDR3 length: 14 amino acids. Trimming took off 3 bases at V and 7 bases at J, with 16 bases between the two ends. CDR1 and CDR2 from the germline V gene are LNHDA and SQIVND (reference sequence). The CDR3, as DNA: TGTGCCAGTAGTATCCAACAGGGCCCTGGGGAGCAGTACTTC. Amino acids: CASSIQQGPGEQYF.

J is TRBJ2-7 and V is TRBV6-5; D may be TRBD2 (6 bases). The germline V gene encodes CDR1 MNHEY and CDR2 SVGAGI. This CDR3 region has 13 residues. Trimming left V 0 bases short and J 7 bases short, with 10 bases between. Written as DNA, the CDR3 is TGTGCCAGCAGTTACTCTTTGGGGGGTGAGCAGTACTTC. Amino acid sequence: CASSYSLGGEQYF.

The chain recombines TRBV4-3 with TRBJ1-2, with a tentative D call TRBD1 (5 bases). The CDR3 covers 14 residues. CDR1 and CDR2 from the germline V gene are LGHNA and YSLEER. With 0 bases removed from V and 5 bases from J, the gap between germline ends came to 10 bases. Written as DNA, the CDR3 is TGCGCCAGCAGCCAAGACTGGACACTTTATGGCTACACCTTC. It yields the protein CASSQDWTLYGYTF.

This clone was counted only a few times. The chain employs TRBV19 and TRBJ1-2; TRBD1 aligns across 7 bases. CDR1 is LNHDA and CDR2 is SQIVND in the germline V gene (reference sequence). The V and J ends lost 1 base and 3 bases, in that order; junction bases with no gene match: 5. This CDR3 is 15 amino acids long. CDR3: CASSIGGTADYGYTF. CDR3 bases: TGTGCCAGTAGTATAGGAGGGACAGCGGACTATGGCTACACCTTC.

The DNA of the CDR3 is TGTGCCAGCAGTGAACACAGGGGAAGTAGCGAAAAACTGTTTTTT. This codes for CASSEHRGSSEKLFF. V gene TRBV6-1 combines with J gene TRBJ1-4; TRBD1 aligns across 7 bases. There are 15 residues in the CDR3. Germline CDR1 reads MNHNS; CDR2 reads SASEGT. V lost 2 bases and J lost 8; bases outside the gene matches: 8.

CDR3 loop: CASSKCPRASGGAGRFLETQYF. The CDR3 bases are TGTGCCAGCAGCAAATGCCCCCGGGCTAGCGGGGGGGCCGGAAGGTTCTTGGAGACCCAGTACTTC. The chain has TRBV21-1 and TRBJ2-5; the table gives TRBD2 as D, unverified against the DNA. TRBV21-1 is a listed pseudogene. The CDR3 has 22 residues.

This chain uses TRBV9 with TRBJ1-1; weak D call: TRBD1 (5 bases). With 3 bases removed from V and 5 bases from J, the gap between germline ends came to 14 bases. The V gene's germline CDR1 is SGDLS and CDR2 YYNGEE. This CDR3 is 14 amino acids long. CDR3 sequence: CASSAPGGGTEAFF. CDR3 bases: TGTGCCAGCAGCGCCCCCGGGGGGGGGACTGAAGCTTTCTTT.

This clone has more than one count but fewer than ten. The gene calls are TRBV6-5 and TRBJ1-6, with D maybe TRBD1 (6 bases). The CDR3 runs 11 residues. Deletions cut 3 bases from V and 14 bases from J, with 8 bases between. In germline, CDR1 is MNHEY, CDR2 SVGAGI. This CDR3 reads CASSYGGALHF. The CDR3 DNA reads TGTGCCAGCAGTTATGGGGGCGCCCTCCACTTT.

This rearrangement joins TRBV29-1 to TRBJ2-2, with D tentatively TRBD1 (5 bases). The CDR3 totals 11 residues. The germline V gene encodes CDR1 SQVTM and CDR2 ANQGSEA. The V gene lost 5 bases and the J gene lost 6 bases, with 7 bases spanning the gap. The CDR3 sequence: CSVWGPGELFF. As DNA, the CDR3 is TGCAGCGTTTGGGGCCCCGGGGAGCTGTTTTTT.

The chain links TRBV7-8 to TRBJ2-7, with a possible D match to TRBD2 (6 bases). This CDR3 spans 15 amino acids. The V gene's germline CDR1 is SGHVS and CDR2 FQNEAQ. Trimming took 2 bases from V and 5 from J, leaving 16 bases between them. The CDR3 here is CASSLLTPASDEQYF. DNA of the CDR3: TGTGCCAGCAGCTTACTAACTCCAGCTAGCGACGAGCAGTACTTC.

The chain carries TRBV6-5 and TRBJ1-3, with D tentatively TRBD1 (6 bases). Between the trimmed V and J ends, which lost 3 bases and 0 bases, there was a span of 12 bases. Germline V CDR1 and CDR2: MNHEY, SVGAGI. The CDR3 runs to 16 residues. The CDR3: CASSYMGADSGNTIYF. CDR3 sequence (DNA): TGTGCCAGCAGTTATATGGGGGCCGACTCTGGAAACACCATATATTTT.

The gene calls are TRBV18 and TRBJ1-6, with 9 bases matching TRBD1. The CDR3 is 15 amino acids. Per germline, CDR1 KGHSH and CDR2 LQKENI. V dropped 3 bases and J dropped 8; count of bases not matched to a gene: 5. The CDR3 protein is CASSPGQGVDSPLHF. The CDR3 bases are TGTGCCAGCTCACCGGGACAGGGAGTTGATTCACCCCTCCACTTT.

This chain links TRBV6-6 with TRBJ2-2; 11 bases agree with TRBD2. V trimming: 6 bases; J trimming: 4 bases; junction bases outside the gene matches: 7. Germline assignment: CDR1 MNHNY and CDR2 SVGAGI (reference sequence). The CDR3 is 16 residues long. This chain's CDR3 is CASSLLSGGATGELFF. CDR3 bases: TGTGCCAGCAGCTTACTTAGCGGGGGGGCCACCGGGGAGCTGTTTTTT.

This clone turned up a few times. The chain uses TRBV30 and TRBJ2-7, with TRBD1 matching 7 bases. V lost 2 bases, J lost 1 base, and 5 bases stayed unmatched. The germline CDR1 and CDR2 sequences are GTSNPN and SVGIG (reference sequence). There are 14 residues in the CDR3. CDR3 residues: CAWSIWDSSYEQYF. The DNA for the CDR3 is TGTGCCTGGAGTATCTGGGACAGTTCCTACGAGCAGTACTTC.